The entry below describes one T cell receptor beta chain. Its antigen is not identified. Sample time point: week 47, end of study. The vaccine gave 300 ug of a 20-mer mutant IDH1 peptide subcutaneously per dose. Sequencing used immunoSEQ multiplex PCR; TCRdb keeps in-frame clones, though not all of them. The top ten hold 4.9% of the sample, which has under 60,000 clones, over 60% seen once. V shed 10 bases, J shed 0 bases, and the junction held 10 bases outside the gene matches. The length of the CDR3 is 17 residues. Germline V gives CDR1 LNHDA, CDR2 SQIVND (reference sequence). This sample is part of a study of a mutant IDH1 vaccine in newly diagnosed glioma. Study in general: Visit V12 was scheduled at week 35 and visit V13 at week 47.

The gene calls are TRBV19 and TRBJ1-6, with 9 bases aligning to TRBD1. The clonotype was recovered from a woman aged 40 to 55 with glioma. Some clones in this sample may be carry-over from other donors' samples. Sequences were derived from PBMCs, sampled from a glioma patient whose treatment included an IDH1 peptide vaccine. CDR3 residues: CATKWTGETSYNSPLHF. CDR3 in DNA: TGTGCCACCAAGTGGACAGGGGAAACCTCCTATAATTCACCCCTCCACTTT.